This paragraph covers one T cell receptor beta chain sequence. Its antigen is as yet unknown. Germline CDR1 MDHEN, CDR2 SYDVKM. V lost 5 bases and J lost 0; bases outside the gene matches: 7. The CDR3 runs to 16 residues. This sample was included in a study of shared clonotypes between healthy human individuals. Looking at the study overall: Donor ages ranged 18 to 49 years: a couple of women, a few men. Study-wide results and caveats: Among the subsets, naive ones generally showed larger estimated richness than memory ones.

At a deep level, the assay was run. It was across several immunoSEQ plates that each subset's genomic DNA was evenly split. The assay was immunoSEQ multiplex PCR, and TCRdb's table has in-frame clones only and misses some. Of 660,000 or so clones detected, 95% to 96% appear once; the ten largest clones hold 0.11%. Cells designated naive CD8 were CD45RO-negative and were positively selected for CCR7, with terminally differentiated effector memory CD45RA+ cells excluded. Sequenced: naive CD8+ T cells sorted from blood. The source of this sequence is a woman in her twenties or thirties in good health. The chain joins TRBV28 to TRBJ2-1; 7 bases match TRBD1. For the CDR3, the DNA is TGTGCCAGCAGTGTTACAGGGGAAAGCTCCTACAATGAGCAGTTCTTC. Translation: CASSVTGESSYNEQFF.